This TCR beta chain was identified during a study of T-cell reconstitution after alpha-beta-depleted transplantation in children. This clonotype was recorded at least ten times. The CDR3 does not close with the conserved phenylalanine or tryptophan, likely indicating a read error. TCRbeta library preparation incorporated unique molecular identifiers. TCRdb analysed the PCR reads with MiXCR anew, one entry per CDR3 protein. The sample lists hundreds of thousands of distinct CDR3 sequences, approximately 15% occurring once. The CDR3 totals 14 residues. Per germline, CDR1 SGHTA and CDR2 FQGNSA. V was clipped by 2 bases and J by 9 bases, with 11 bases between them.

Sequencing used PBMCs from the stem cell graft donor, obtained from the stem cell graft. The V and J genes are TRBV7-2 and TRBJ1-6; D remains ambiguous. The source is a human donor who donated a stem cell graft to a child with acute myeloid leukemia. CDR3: CASSLRQVASPLHV. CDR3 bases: TGTGCCAGCAGCTTACGGCAGGTCGCTTCACCCCTCCACGTT.